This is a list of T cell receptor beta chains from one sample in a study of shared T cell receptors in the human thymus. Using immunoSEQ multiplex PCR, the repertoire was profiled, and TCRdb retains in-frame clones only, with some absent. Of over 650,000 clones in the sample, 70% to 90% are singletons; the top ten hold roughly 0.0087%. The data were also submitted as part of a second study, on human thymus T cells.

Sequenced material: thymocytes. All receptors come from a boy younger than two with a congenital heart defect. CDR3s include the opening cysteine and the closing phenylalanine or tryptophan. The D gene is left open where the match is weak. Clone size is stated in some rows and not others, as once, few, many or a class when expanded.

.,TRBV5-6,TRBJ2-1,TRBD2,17,CASSLDPSGGPNNEQFF,TGTGCCAGCAGCTTGGACCCTAGCGGGGGGCCAAACAATGAGCAGTTCTTC
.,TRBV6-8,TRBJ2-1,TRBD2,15,CASRHRGLASNEQFF,TGTGCCAGCAGACACCGAGGACTAGCGAGCAATGAGCAGTTCTTC
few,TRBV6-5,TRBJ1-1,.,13,CASGTGMNTEAFF,TGTGCCAGCGGAACGGGGATGAACACTGAAGCTTTCTTT
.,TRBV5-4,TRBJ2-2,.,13,CASGGSGTGELFF,TGTGCCAGCGGGGGGTCGGGCACCGGGGAGCTGTTTTTT
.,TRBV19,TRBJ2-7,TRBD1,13,CASSIRGGGEQYF,TGTGCCAGTAGTATCAGAGGGGGCGGGGAGCAGTACTTC
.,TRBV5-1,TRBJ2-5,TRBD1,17,CASTTSGTGGVQETQYF,TGCGCCAGCACTACGTCCGGGACAGGGGGCGTCCAAGAGACCCAGTACTTC
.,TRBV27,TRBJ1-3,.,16,CASTWGFPSSGNTIYF,TGTGCCAGCACTTGGGGCTTCCCTTCCTCTGGAAACACCATATATTTT
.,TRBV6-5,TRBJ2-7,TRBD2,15,CASRSTSGGPYEQYF,TGTGCCAGCAGGTCGACTAGCGGGGGCCCCTACGAGCAGTACTTC
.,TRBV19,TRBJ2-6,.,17,CASSQGGNRTGANVLTF,TGTGCCAGTAGTCAGGGGGGTAACAGAACTGGGGCCAACGTCCTGACTTTC
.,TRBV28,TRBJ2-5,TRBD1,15,CASSLNRGREETQYF,TGTGCCAGCAGTTTAAACAGGGGGCGGGAGGAGACCCAGTACTTC
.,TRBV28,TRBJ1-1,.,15,CAGSTGKLGDTEAFF,TGTGCCGGATCAACAGGGAAACTGGGGGACACTGAAGCTTTCTTT
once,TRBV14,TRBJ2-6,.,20,CASSQKKRVVGRAGANVLTF,TGTGCCAGCAGCCAAAAAAAAAGGGTGGTGGGCAGGGCTGGGGCCAACGTCCTGACTTTC
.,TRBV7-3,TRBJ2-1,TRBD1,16,CASSLGGGTGLYEQFF,TGTGCCAGCAGCTTAGGCGGAGGGACAGGGTTATATGAGCAGTTCTTC
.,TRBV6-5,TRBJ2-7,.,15,CASSYIRGYLDEQYF,TGTGCCAGCAGTTATATCAGGGGATATCTGGACGAGCAGTACTTC
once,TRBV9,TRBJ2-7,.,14,CASSVGAGRYEQYF,TGTGCCAGCAGCGTAGGGGCAGGGCGCTACGAGCAGTACTTC
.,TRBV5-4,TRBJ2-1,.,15,CASSVGALPYNEQFF,TGTGCCAGCAGCGTTGGAGCCCTTCCCTACAATGAGCAGTTCTTC
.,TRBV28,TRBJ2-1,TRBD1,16,CASSLGEGAPYNEQFF,TGTGCCAGCAGTTTGGGCGAGGGGGCCCCCTACAATGAGCAGTTCTTC
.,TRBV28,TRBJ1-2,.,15,CASSFLQAGNYGYTF,TGTGCCAGCAGTTTTCTCCAAGCAGGGAACTATGGCTACACCTTC
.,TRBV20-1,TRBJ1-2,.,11,CSARAVYGYTF,TGCAGTGCTAGGGCAGTATATGGCTACACCTTC
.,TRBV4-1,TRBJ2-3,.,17,CASSQDLPSDSTDTQYF,TGCGCCAGCAGCCAAGACCTCCCGAGCGACAGCACAGATACGCAGTATTTT
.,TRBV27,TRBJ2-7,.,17,CASSLAGEVNGAYEQYF,TGTGCCAGCAGTTTAGCCGGGGAGGTAAATGGGGCCTACGAGCAGTACTTC
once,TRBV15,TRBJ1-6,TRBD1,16,CATSRTTGGMNSPLHF,TGTGCCACCAGCAGAACCACAGGGGGTATGAATTCACCCCTCCACTTT
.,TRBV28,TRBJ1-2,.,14,CASSLEVRVRGYTF,TGTGCCAGCAGTTTAGAAGTTAGAGTGCGGGGCTACACCTTC
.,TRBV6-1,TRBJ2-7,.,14,CASSRHSNRYEQYF,TGTGCCAGCAGTAGACACAGTAATCGCTACGAGCAGTACTTC
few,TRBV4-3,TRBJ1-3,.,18,CASSQERYGRRIGNTIYF,TGCGCCAGCAGCCAAGAGAGGTACGGGAGAAGGATTGGAAACACCATATATTTT
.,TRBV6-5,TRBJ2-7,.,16,CASSSPGIVPPYEQYF,TGTGCCAGCAGTTCACCGGGGATCGTTCCTCCCTACGAGCAGTACTTC
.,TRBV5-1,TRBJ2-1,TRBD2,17,CASSPGRGLAGPYEQFF,TGCGCCAGCAGCCCCGGTAGGGGACTAGCGGGGCCCTATGAGCAGTTCTTC
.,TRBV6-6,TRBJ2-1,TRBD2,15,CASSTGLAGSNEQFF,TGTGCCAGCAGTACCGGACTAGCGGGGAGCAATGAGCAGTTCTTC
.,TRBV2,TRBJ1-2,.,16,CASSDPTQGHPYGYTF,TGTGCCAGCAGTGACCCCACGCAGGGGCACCCCTATGGCTACACCTTC
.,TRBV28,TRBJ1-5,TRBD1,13,CASGQGGCQPQHF,TGTGCCAGTGGACAGGGTGGGTGTCAGCCCCAGCATTTT
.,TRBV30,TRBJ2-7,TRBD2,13,CAWRTTGGYEQYF,TGTGCCTGGAGGACCACGGGGGGCTACGAGCAGTACTTC
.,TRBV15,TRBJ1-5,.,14,CATQTGGFNQPQHF,TGTGCCACCCAAACGGGGGGCTTCAATCAGCCCCAGCATTTT
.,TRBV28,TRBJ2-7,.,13,CASKSSRGREQYF,TGTGCCAGCAAGAGCTCCAGGGGCCGCGAGCAGTACTTC
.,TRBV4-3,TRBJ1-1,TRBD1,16,CASSQPGQGGNTEAFF,TGCGCCAGCAGCCAACCGGGACAGGGGGGGAACACTGAAGCTTTCTTT
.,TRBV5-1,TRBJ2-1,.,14,CASSLSGLDNEQFF,TGCGCCAGCAGCTTGTCGGGACTGGACAATGAGCAGTTCTTC
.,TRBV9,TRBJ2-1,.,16,CASSVARGTTYNEQFF,TGTGCCAGCAGCGTAGCTAGGGGGACTACCTACAATGAGCAGTTCTTC
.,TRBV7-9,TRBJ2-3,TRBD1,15,CASSRRQGDPDTQYF,TGTGCCAGCAGCAGAAGACAGGGAGATCCAGATACGCAGTATTTT